The T cell receptor beta chain under discussion was sequenced for a study of OX40 agonist ivuxolimab in advanced cancers. Background on the study: At approximately 80% male, the cohort had a mean age of about 55 years, ranging from about 20 to 79. Study-wide findings and caveats: Both blood CD4+ and CD8+ T cells showed clonal growth by week 6 at 0.1 to 3.0 mg/kg.

Clones were read by immunoSEQ multiplex PCR, and TCRdb kept only the in-frame ones, dropping some. Altogether roughly 89,000 clones are present, approximately 91% being singletons, with the ten largest covering roughly 0.32%. Germline V gives CDR1 LNHDA, CDR2 SQIVND (reference sequence). The CDR3 totals 13 residues. Trimming removed 4 bases from V and 5 bases from J, with 9 bases in between. About this clone: Its matching antigen is unknown.

This specimen consisted of CD4+ or CD8+ T cells sorted from blood, obtained in a trial of the OX40 agonist ivuxolimab. The clonotype was recovered from an adult with an advanced solid tumor such as melanoma, head and neck, liver or kidney cancer. V usage is TRBV19 and J usage is TRBJ1-5; TRBD1 is a possible D gene (5 bases). The CDR3, as DNA: TGTGCCAGTAGTACCGACAGTCATCAGCCCCAGCATTTT. Protein: CASSTDSHQPQHF.